This T cell receptor beta chain stems from a study of T cells in localized non-small cell lung cancer. CDR1 is SGHVS, CDR2 FNYEAQ, per germline. Trimming removed 5 bases from V and 8 bases from J, with 15 bases in between. The CDR3 spans 14 residues. As concerns this clone: What it binds is unknown.

Findings and caveats of the study: Among blood samples, higher T cell density accompanied longer overall survival. Uninvolved adjacent lung had higher T cell clonality than tumor and all other tissues.

Assay used: immunoSEQ multiplex PCR; TCRdb lists only in-frame clones, some missing. The sample carries roughly 48,000 clones, roughly 77% recorded once. The sequence was collected from a man aged 40 to 70 with stage I squamous cell lung carcinoma. The chain combines TRBV7-6 with TRBJ1-4; unclear D gene. This material consisted of peripheral blood, taken before any cancer treatment. The CDR3 region is CASSLNPGEEKLFF. The CDR3 nucleotides read TGTGCCAGCAGCCTTAACCCCGGGGAAGAAAAACTGTTTTTT.